This TCR beta chain was documented in a study of blood T cell repertoires in COVID-19. Study summary: COVID-19 samples collected from the United States, Italy and Spain covered acute and convalescent phases. From T cells, B-cell-depleted T cells, or PBMCs came the material, which was cDNA or gDNA.

Assay: immunoSEQ multiplex PCR; the TCRdb copy retains only in-frame clones and omits some. Among around 250,000 clones listed, approximately 91% were seen once. The CDR3 has 15 residues. CDR1 and CDR2 from the germline V gene are SGHAT and FQDESV (reference sequence). Trimming stripped 5 bases from V and 2 bases from J, with 14 bases between. In terms of age and location, participants ranged from roughly 18 to 95 years and lived in about 25 US areas. Grouping used clinical history reported by participants in a survey and questionnaire. The V and J genes are TRBV11-1 and TRBJ2-3, with a weak D call TRBD2 (6 bases). This receptor was identified in a human donor in a cohort exposed to, infected with or recovered from COVID-19 (not recorded which). The donor label of this sample is uncertain. The sequenced sample consisted of PBMCs or T cells enriched from blood (not recorded which). The CDR3 spells CASSPLAGLTDTQYF. DNA for the CDR3: TGTGCCAGCAGCCCACTGGCGGGGCTCACAGATACGCAGTATTTT.